A single sample is the source of the 5 T cell receptor beta chains below, sequenced in a study of blood T cell repertoires in COVID-19. Here immunoSEQ multiplex PCR was the method, and the copy in TCRdb shows in-frame clones only, minus some. The data contain 250,000 to 300,000 clones, roughly 86% of them singletons. Sequenced input: peripheral blood. These receptors all stem from a woman younger than 45 with acute or convalescent COVID-19.

This chain uses TRBV7-2 with TRBJ2-1; TRBD2 might be the D (5 bases). Germline lookup yields CDR1 SGHTA and CDR2 FQGNSA. This CDR3 comprises 12 residues. The germline V and J ends were trimmed by 4 bases and 7 bases, with 8 bases remaining between them. CDR3 protein: CASSWTGNEQFF. The DNA of the CDR3 is TGTGCCAGCAGCTGGACTGGGAATGAGCAGTTCTTC.

The chain couples TRBV5-1 to TRBJ2-7, with 7 bases identical to TRBD2. CDR3 length: 14 residues. CDR1 is SGHRS and CDR2 is YFSETQ in the germline V gene. The V gene end was trimmed by 4 bases and the J gene end by 5 bases; junction bases not matched to a gene: 9. The CDR3 loop reads CASSLRTSSHEQYF. The CDR3 region has the DNA TGCGCCAGCAGCCTAAGGACTAGTTCCCACGAGCAGTACTTC.

The rearrangement links TRBV19 to TRBJ2-3; D might be TRBD1 (5 bases). CDR1 is LNHDA, CDR2 SQIVND, per germline (reference sequence). V lost 6 bases and J lost 1, with 8 bases in between. The CDR3 length is 13 residues. The CDR3 loop reads CASRQVGTDTQYF. The CDR3 DNA follows: TGTGCCAGTAGACAGGTGGGCACAGATACGCAGTATTTT. Full variable domain (remainder filled in from reference TRBV19 and TRBJ2-3): DGGITQSPKYLFRKEGQNVTLSCEQNLNHDAMYWYRQDPGQGLRLIYYSQIVNDFQKGDIAEGYSVSREKKESFPLTVTSAQKNPTAFYLCASRQVGTDTQYFGPGTRLTVL.

CDR3 in DNA: TGTGCCAGCAGCCCACTCACACGGACAGGAGGGGAAAAACTGTTTTTT. Its translation: CASSPLTRTGGEKLFF. This rearrangement joins TRBV7-8 to TRBJ1-4; 7 bases match TRBD1. This CDR3 is 16 amino acids long. Germline V gene lookup returns CDR1 SGHVS and CDR2 FQNEAQ. V shed 5 bases, J shed 8 bases, and the junction held 14 bases outside the gene matches.

About this clone: The sample has other DNA sequences that encode this CDR3 too. This chain uses TRBV9 with TRBJ2-5; perhaps TRBD2 as D (6 bases). Germline V gene lookup returns CDR1 SGDLS and CDR2 YYNGEE. V was trimmed by 2 bases and J by 5 bases, leaving 10 bases between them. The CDR3 has 13 residues. CDR3: CASSVGGKETQYF. As DNA, the CDR3 is TGTGCCAGCAGCGTGGGCGGGAAGGAGACCCAGTACTTC.